The 21 T cell receptor beta chains given below trace back to one sample, sequenced in a study of T cell responses to AZD1222 COVID-19 vaccine. The table came from immunoSEQ multiplex PCR; TCRdb's copy has only in-frame clones and leaves some out. The sample contains about 200,000 clones, roughly nine tenths of which appear only once. The source material was peripheral blood, sampled 28 days after the second dose of the MenACWY control vaccine. The receptors here all came from an adult who received the MenACWY meningococcal vaccine as a control.

The chain recombines TRBV11-2 with TRBJ2-3; D gene uncertain. The CDR3 covers 15 residues. V was clipped by 7 bases and J by 2 bases, with 16 bases between them. CDR1 SGHAT and CDR2 FQNNGV come from the germline V gene. CDR3 sequence (DNA): TGTGCCAGCACGCCTTTTGGGGTTCACACAGATACGCAGTATTTT. It specifies CASTPFGVHTDTQYF.

This rearrangement joins TRBV3-1 (or the pseudogene TRBV3-2) to TRBJ1-1; D unclear. The CDR3 is 14 residues long. Trimming stripped 0 bases from V and 11 bases from J, with 16 bases between. Germline V gene lookup returns CDR1 LGHDT and CDR2 YNNKEL (reference sequence). The CDR3 DNA follows: TGTGCCAGCAGCCAAGACCGGCAGCGGAGCGAGGCTTTCTTT. This sequence encodes CASSQDRQRSEAFF.

The chain has TRBV27 and TRBJ1-1; D uncertain. There are 16 residues in the CDR3. Trimming removed 0 bases from V and 2 bases from J, with 13 bases in between. Germline CDR1 reads MNHEY; CDR2 reads SMNVEV (reference sequence). Written as DNA, the CDR3 is TGTGCCAGCAGTTTATCTAGTAGGTATGATAACACTGAAGCTTTCTTT. It is translated as CASSLSSRYDNTEAFF.

The chain uses TRBV18 and TRBJ1-2; maybe TRBD1 (5 bases). CDR1 is KGHSH, CDR2 LQKENI, per germline. V was clipped by 5 bases and J by 6 bases, with 16 bases between them. This CDR3 is built from 14 residues. The CDR3 DNA is TGTGCCAGCTCAACGTCCAGGCAGGGTGATGGCTACACCTTC. This encodes CASSTSRQGDGYTF. Full variable domain (rest looked up from reference TRBV18 and TRBJ1-2): NAGVMQNPRHLVRRRGQEARLRCSPMKGHSHVYWYRQLPEEGLKFMVYLQKENIIDESGMPKERFSAEFPKEGPSILRIQQVVRGDSAAYFCASSTSRQGDGYTFGSGTRLTVV.

The gene calls are TRBV5-1 and TRBJ2-2, with 7 positions matching TRBD1. J was trimmed by 4 bases and V by 4 bases; bases with no gene match: 4. CDR3 length equals 14 residues. Germline values: CDR1 SGHRS, CDR2 YFSETQ. The CDR3 region has the DNA TGCGCCAGCAGCCTTGGACAGGCCACCGGGGAGCTGTTTTTT. It translates to CASSLGQATGELFF.

This clone has a single count. This rearrangement joins TRBV6-5 to TRBJ2-3; 12 nucleotides line up with TRBD1. The germline V gene encodes CDR1 MNHEY and CDR2 SVGAGI. The CDR3 contains 15 residues. Losses at the gene ends were 5 bases for V and 4 bases for J; bases not matched to a gene: 4. The CDR3 DNA follows: TGTGCCAGCAGTCCGGGACAGGGGGCTTCAGATACGCAGTATTTT. Its protein product is CASSPGQGASDTQYF.

The sample holds one count of this clone. The V and J genes are TRBV24-1 and TRBJ1-5; D gene uncertain. In germline, CDR1 is KGHDR, CDR2 SFDVKD. This CDR3 has 13 residues. V lost 9 bases, J lost 1 base, and 9 bases lay in between. In DNA form, the CDR3 reads TGTGCCACCGGAGGTAGGAGCAATCAGCCCCAGCATTTT. Translated, it gives CATGGRSNQPQHF.

The V and J genes are TRBV29-1 and TRBJ1-6; 8 bases line up with TRBD1. This CDR3 comprises 13 residues. V dropped 7 bases and J dropped 11; count of bases not matched to a gene: 10. Looked up from germline, CDR1 is SQVTM and CDR2 is ANQGSEA. Written as DNA, the CDR3 is TGCAGCGCAGCGACAGGGGAAAGGACACCCCTCCACTTT. Translated: CSAATGERTPLHF.

V gene TRBV6-6 combines with J gene TRBJ1-5, with 11 bases fitting TRBD1. V lost 7 bases, J lost 7 bases, and 9 bases stayed unmatched. The length of the CDR3 is 15 residues. Looked up from germline, CDR1 is MNHNY and CDR2 is SVGAGI (reference sequence). The CDR3, as DNA: TGTGCCAGCAAACGACCGGGACAGGGGGACCAGCCCCAGCATTTT. Its translation is CASKRPGQGDQPQHF.

The V and J genes are TRBV30 and TRBJ2-7; D is possibly TRBD1 or TRBD2 (5 bases each). The ends were cut back, 5 bases at V and 3 bases at J, with 14 bases in the middle. This CDR3 has 13 residues. Germline loops: CDR1 GTSNPN, CDR2 SVGIG (reference sequence). CDR3 loop: CAWAAGTVYEQYF. In DNA form, the CDR3 reads TGTGCCTGGGCCGCCGGGACGGTCTACGAGCAGTACTTC.

The chain recombines TRBV27 with TRBJ2-6; D possibly corresponds to TRBD1 (5 bases). This CDR3 comprises 16 residues. The germline V and J ends were trimmed by 0 bases and 9 bases, with 15 bases remaining between them. CDR1 is MNHEY, CDR2 SMNVEV, per germline (reference sequence). CDR3 DNA: TGTGCCAGCAGTTTATCCTTTCTAAGGGGCCTCAACGTCCTGACTTTC. It is translated as CASSLSFLRGLNVLTF.

This clone appeared a single time. V usage is TRBV5-4 and J usage is TRBJ2-1, with D hard to call. CDR1 and CDR2 from the germline V gene are SGHNT and YYREEE (reference sequence). The CDR3 loop spans 11 amino acids. The germline V and J ends were trimmed by 3 bases and 5 bases, with 3 bases remaining between them. CDR3 nucleotides: TGTGCCAGCAGCTCAGACAATGAGCAGTTCTTC. It translates to CASSSDNEQFF.

The chain carries TRBV9 and TRBJ1-2, with 7 bases lining up with TRBD1. The CDR3 extends over 17 amino acids. The V gene's germline CDR1 is SGDLS and CDR2 YYNGEE. The V gene end was trimmed by 0 bases and the J gene end by 2 bases; junction bases not matched to a gene: 10. The CDR3 reads CASSVGAGGMLNYGYTF. The CDR3, as DNA: TGTGCCAGCAGCGTAGGGGCAGGGGGAATGCTGAACTATGGCTACACCTTC.

The J gene is TRBJ1-5, the V gene TRBV5-5; TRBD1 is a possible D gene (5 bases). Per the germline V gene, CDR1 is SGHKS and CDR2 is YYEKEE (reference sequence). Deletions cut 6 bases from V and 4 bases from J, with 17 bases between. This CDR3 spans 15 amino acids. DNA for the CDR3: TGTGCCAGCACCCTGTCCGCGCAGGGAAATCAGCCCCAGCATTTT. Residues: CASTLSAQGNQPQHF.

The chain has TRBV7-9 and TRBJ1-2; TRBD1 is a possible D gene (6 bases). V shed 8 bases and J shed 2 bases, with 15 bases lying between them. Germline V gene sequence: CDR1 SEHNR, CDR2 FQNEAQ (reference sequence). The CDR3 spans 14 residues. CDR3 in amino acids: CASHFWTVNYGYTF. The CDR3 nucleotides read TGTGCCAGCCACTTCTGGACAGTGAACTATGGCTACACCTTC.

The chain recombines TRBV19 with TRBJ1-2; 11 bases agree with TRBD1. The CDR3 loop spans 14 amino acids. The germline V gene encodes CDR1 LNHDA and CDR2 SQIVND (reference sequence). Trimming removed 7 bases from V and 3 bases from J; junction bases left unmatched: 4. CDR3 bases: TGTGCCAGTACCGGACAGGGGGCCTACTATGGCTACACCTTC. It is translated as CASTGQGAYYGYTF. The complete variable domain, with remaining parts taken from reference TRBV19 and TRBJ1-2, reads DGGITQSPKYLFRKEGQNVTLSCEQNLNHDAMYWYRQDPGQGLRLIYYSQIVNDFQKGDIAEGYSVSREKKESFPLTVTSAQKNPTAFYLCASTGQGAYYGYTFGSGTRLTVV.

The rearrangement joins TRBV9 to TRBJ1-4, with TRBD1 identical over 11 bases. Trimming cost V 3 bases and J 8 bases; bases outside gene matches: 0. The CDR3 has 13 amino acids. Per the germline V gene, CDR1 is SGDLS and CDR2 is YYNGEE. The CDR3 DNA sequence: TGTGCCAGCAGCGGGGACAGGGGGGAAAAACTGTTTTTT. Translated: CASSGDRGEKLFF.

The CDR3 sequence is CASSPDSSYNSPLHF. Written as DNA, the CDR3 is TGTGCCAGCAGTCCCGACAGCTCCTATAATTCACCCCTCCACTTT. The gene calls are TRBV6-4 and TRBJ1-6; tentative D call: TRBD1 (5 bases). CDR1 is MRHNA, CDR2 SNTAGT, per germline. Trimming removed 5 bases from V and 0 bases from J, with 8 bases in between. The CDR3 has 15 amino acids.

This chain links TRBV9 with TRBJ1-1, with TRBD1 matching 7 bases. The germline gives CDR1 SGDLS, CDR2 YYNGEE. The CDR3 is 14 amino acids. V lost 2 bases and J lost 5; bases outside the gene matches: 6. CDR3 DNA sequence: TGTGCCAGCAGCGTCTCAGGGGGTTTGACTGAAGCTTTCTTT. It codes for CASSVSGGLTEAFF.

This clone is a singleton in its sample. The chain joins TRBV6-5 to TRBJ2-7, with 10 positions matching TRBD1. V shed 7 bases and J 7 bases; nucleotides not matched to a gene: 7. Germline lookup yields CDR1 MNHEY and CDR2 SVGAGI. The CDR3 is 13 amino acids. Here the CDR3 DNA reads TGTGCCAGCAACAGACAGGGGGCGGGTGAGCAGTACTTC. Amino acid sequence: CASNRQGAGEQYF.

J is TRBJ1-2 and V is TRBV28; D call uncertain. V lost 5 bases to trimming and J lost 2 bases, with 15 bases between them. The CDR3 runs to 15 residues. From germline, CDR1 is MDHEN and CDR2 SYDVKM. The CDR3: CASSPSGVRNYGYTF. The CDR3, as DNA: TGTGCCAGCAGTCCCAGTGGAGTACGAAACTATGGCTACACCTTC.